The 22 T cell receptor beta chains given below trace back to one sample, sequenced in a study of CD8+ T cells in alopecia areata. Reverse transcribed after extraction, RNA yielded cDNA as the sequencing template. Here immunoSEQ multiplex PCR was the method, and the copy in TCRdb shows in-frame clones only, minus some. Found here are 120,000 to 150,000 clones, approximately 56% of them singletons; the top ten hold approximately 34%. Specimen: CD8+ T cells sorted from blood. The source is a human donor in good health.

The chain is built from TRBV4-2 and TRBJ1-1, with TRBD1 matching 7 bases. CDR1 and CDR2 (germline): LGHNA, YNFKEQ. This CDR3 is 14 amino acids long. The V gene end was trimmed by 6 bases and the J gene end by 0 bases; junction bases not matched to a gene: 4. This CDR3 reads CASRGQKMNTEAFF. The CDR3 nucleotides read TGTGCCAGCAGGGGACAGAAAATGAACACTGAAGCTTTCTTT.

This clone showed up just a few times. The rearrangement links TRBV7-9 to TRBJ2-1; tentatively, D is TRBD1 or TRBD2 (5 bases each). Per germline, CDR1 SEHNR and CDR2 FQNEAQ (reference sequence). This CDR3 is built from 14 residues. Trimming cost V 8 bases and J 8 bases, with 19 bases left between them. Here the CDR3 DNA reads TGTGCCAGCTTTTGGGACCCCCGGAGGTATGAGCAGTTCTTC. It translates to CASFWDPRRYEQFF.

The V gene is TRBV2, the J gene TRBJ2-3; 7 bases are a match to TRBD2. J gave up 1 base and V 6 bases, and 4 bases lay outside the gene matches. The CDR3 loop spans 14 amino acids. The V gene's germline CDR1 is SNHLY and CDR2 FYNNEI. CDR3 loop: CASRVGGGTDTQYF. Written as DNA, the CDR3 is TGTGCCAGCAGGGTGGGAGGGGGCACAGATACGCAGTATTTT. Using reference TRBV2 and TRBJ2-3 for the parts outside the CDR3, the full variable domain is EPEVTQTPSHQVTQMGQEVILRCVPISNHLYFYWYRQILGQKVEFLVSFYNNEISEKSEIFDDQFSVERPDGSNFTLKIRSTKLEDSAMYFCASRVGGGTDTQYFGPGTRLTVL.

V is TRBV7-2 and J is TRBJ2-7, with D possibly TRBD2 on 6 matching bases. Trimming stripped 1 base from V and 7 bases from J, with 17 bases between. This CDR3 has 15 residues. Germline values: CDR1 SGHTA, CDR2 FQGNSA. The CDR3 coding sequence is TGTGCCAGCAGCTTAGAAGGCGGTCCGGGGAGGGAGCAGTACTTC. It codes for CASSLEGGPGREQYF.

The chain links TRBV27 to TRBJ2-7; D is possibly TRBD2 (6 bases). The CDR3 has 13 residues. Per the germline V gene, CDR1 is MNHEY and CDR2 is SMNVEV (reference sequence). Trimming left V 3 bases short and J 6 bases short, with 12 bases between. CDR3 in DNA: TGTGCCAGCAGTTTGGGAGGAGATGGCGAGCAGTACTTC. Encoded protein: CASSLGGDGEQYF.

The genes are TRBV5-4 and TRBJ1-2; possible D gene TRBD1, 5 bases. Trimming shortened V by 2 bases and J by 10 bases, and 21 bases separated the two germline ends. Germline CDR1 reads SGHNT; CDR2 reads YYREEE (reference sequence). There are 15 residues in the CDR3. CDR3 protein: CASSFNQGSLQDYTF. CDR3 DNA: TGTGCCAGCAGCTTTAACCAGGGAAGTCTCCAAGACTACACCTTC.

The rearrangement links TRBV6-5 to TRBJ2-1; D could derive from TRBD1 or TRBD2 (5 bases each). V was pared by 3 bases and J by 6 bases, with 15 bases between. CDR3 length equals 15 residues. Per the germline V gene, CDR1 is MNHEY and CDR2 is SVGAGI. Written as DNA, the CDR3 is TGTGCCAGCAGTTATCGGGACGACCCGTTCAATGAGCAGTTCTTC. Its protein is CASSYRDDPFNEQFF.

This clone has only a few counts. The chain combines TRBV13 with TRBJ2-4; no definite D call. Trimming pared 5 bases from V and 5 bases from J, leaving 10 bases between. The CDR3 is made up of 13 amino acids. From germline, CDR1 is PRHDT and CDR2 FYEKMQ (reference sequence). The CDR3 sequence is CASSLLEENIQYF. CDR3 nucleotide sequence: TGTGCCAGCAGCCTCCTTGAGGAAAACATTCAGTACTTC.

The chain employs TRBV9 and TRBJ2-5, with D possibly matching TRBD1 (5 bases). From germline, CDR1 is SGDLS and CDR2 YYNGEE. V was shortened by 3 bases and J by 4 bases, with 16 bases between the two germline ends. This CDR3 has 15 amino acids. The CDR3 region has the DNA TGTGCCAGCAGCGAGCTGGCAGGGCCAGGAGAGACCCAGTACTTC. The encoded protein is CASSELAGPGETQYF.

The V and J genes are TRBV29-1 and TRBJ2-6; 8 positions match TRBD1. Germline-derived CDR1 and CDR2 are SQVTM and ANQGSEA. The CDR3 runs 23 residues. V was clipped by 3 bases and J by 0 bases; unmatched bases: 25. The CDR3 here is CSVEVRATDRAGPLISGANVLTF. CDR3 nucleotide sequence: TGCAGCGTTGAGGTTAGGGCGACGGACAGGGCTGGGCCCCTAATCTCTGGGGCCAACGTCCTGACTTTC.

This clone was seen a handful of times. This chain uses TRBV9 with TRBJ2-1; 12 bases line up with TRBD2. The V gene's germline CDR1 is SGDLS and CDR2 YYNGEE. The CDR3 has 15 amino acids. V lost 4 bases and J lost 8; bases outside the gene matches: 7. The CDR3 spells CASSNGTSGFHEQFF. CDR3 in DNA: TGTGCCAGCAGCAACGGGACTAGCGGGTTCCATGAGCAGTTCTTC.

The genes are TRBV7-9 and TRBJ2-3; 9 bases align to TRBD1. With 4 bases clipped from V and 6 bases from J, the junction kept 8 bases outside the gene matches. In germline, CDR1 is SEHNR, CDR2 FQNEAQ (reference sequence). This CDR3 is built from 15 residues. CDR3 amino acids: CASSWTGTGNDTQYF. The DNA of the CDR3 is TGTGCCAGCAGCTGGACCGGGACAGGGAACGATACGCAGTATTTT.

This clone has more than one count but fewer than ten. The gene calls are TRBV2 and TRBJ2-2; no clear D. The germline V gene encodes CDR1 SNHLY and CDR2 FYNNEI. V was shortened by 9 bases and J by 0 bases, with 8 bases between the two germline ends. The CDR3 has 13 residues. CDR3 in DNA: TGTGCCAGAGGACGAGCGAACACCGGGGAGCTGTTTTTT. It yields the protein CARGRANTGELFF.

The CDR3 bases are TGTGCCACCAGCAGAGAATCTGCGCCTAACTATGGCTACACCTTC. The encoded protein is CATSRESAPNYGYTF. The genes are TRBV15 and TRBJ1-2; D not certain. With 0 bases removed from V and 0 bases from J, the gap between germline ends came to 8 bases. Germline assignment: CDR1 LNHNV and CDR2 YYDKDF (reference sequence). CDR3 size: 15 residues.

The chain has TRBV14 and TRBJ2-4; D may be TRBD1 or TRBD2 (5 bases each). Trimming took 4 bases from V and 7 from J, leaving 17 bases between them. Germline assignment: CDR1 SGHDN and CDR2 FVKESK. The CDR3 spans 15 residues. The CDR3 DNA follows: TGTGCCAGCAGCCGCACCGGGACCGAGCGTAACATTCAGTACTTC. Translated, it gives CASSRTGTERNIQYF.

The chain uses TRBV11-2 and TRBJ2-3; no definite D call. With 1 base removed from V and 4 bases from J, the gap between germline ends came to 12 bases. Germline V gene data show CDR1 as SGHAT and CDR2 as FQNNGV. The CDR3 sequence is 15 residues long. The CDR3 nucleotides are TGTGCCAGCAGCTTAGTAAGCAAAGGATCAGATACGCAGTATTTT. Translation: CASSLVSKGSDTQYF.

The CDR3 DNA sequence: TGCGCCAGCAGCTTGGCCTCGAGGGCTGAGAGCTCTGGGGCCAACGTCCTGACTTTC. It yields the protein CASSLASRAESSGANVLTF. This chain links TRBV5-1 with TRBJ2-6, with D perhaps TRBD2 (5 bases). This CDR3 contains 19 residues. The ends were cut back, 0 bases at V and 0 bases at J, with 16 bases in the middle. The V gene's germline CDR1 is SGHRS and CDR2 YFSETQ. The full variable domain, its missing parts supplied by reference TRBV5-1 and TRBJ2-6, is KAGVTQTPRYLIKTRGQQVTLSCSPISGHRSVSWYQQTPGQGLQFLFEYFSETQRNKGNFPGRFSGRQFSNSRSEMNVSTLELGDSALYLCASSLASRAESSGANVLTFGAGSRLTVL.

The CDR3 DNA reads TGTGCCAGTAGTATGAACTATGGCTACACCTTC. Translated, it gives CASSMNYGYTF. This chain uses TRBV19 with TRBJ1-2; D is uncertain. Per germline, CDR1 LNHDA and CDR2 SQIVND (reference sequence). There are 11 residues in the CDR3. Trimming took off 3 bases at V and 2 bases at J, with 1 base between the two ends.

With regard to this clone: The sample holds other DNA sequences that translate to the same CDR3. The V and J genes are TRBV29-1 and TRBJ2-5; TRBD2 matches at 9 bases. J was trimmed by 5 bases and V by 3 bases; bases with no gene match: 13. The CDR3 consists of 16 residues. Germline CDR1 and CDR2: SQVTM and ANQGSEA. Here the CDR3 reads CSVEAGSGSGLETQYF. CDR3 DNA sequence: TGCAGCGTTGAGGCGGGTAGCGGGAGTGGTTTGGAGACCCAGTACTTC.

The V and J genes are TRBV27 and TRBJ2-7; the D gene is possibly TRBD1 (5 bases). Deletions cut 5 bases from V and 0 bases from J, with 11 bases between. This CDR3 has 14 residues. The V gene's germline CDR1 is MNHEY and CDR2 SMNVEV (reference sequence). CDR3 nucleotide sequence: TGTGCCAGCAGTCCGACAGTGAGCTCCTACGAGCAGTACTTC. As protein: CASSPTVSSYEQYF.

The V and J genes are TRBV2 and TRBJ1-2; no clear D. The CDR3 runs to 11 residues. Trimming took off 7 bases at V and 8 bases at J, with 11 bases between the two ends. Germline CDR1 reads SNHLY; CDR2 reads FYNNEI. Here the CDR3 DNA reads TGTGCCAGCAATGTGGGGATGGGCTACACCTTC. Its translation is CASNVGMGYTF. Variable domain in full (rest from reference TRBV2 and TRBJ1-2): EPEVTQTPSHQVTQMGQEVILRCVPISNHLYFYWYRQILGQKVEFLVSFYNNEISEKSEIFDDQFSVERPDGSNFTLKIRSTKLEDSAMYFCASNVGMGYTFGSGTRLTVV.

The genes are TRBV11-2 and TRBJ2-7; no firm D call. V was cut by 5 bases and J by 1 base, with 9 bases left in between. CDR1 is SGHAT and CDR2 is FQNNGV in the germline V gene. This CDR3 spans 13 amino acids. Written as DNA, the CDR3 is TGTGCCAGCAGCCACGAGGAATCCTACGAGCAGTACTTC. Translation gives CASSHEESYEQYF.